This passage covers 26 T cell receptor beta chains from one sample sequenced in a study of cytomegalovirus exposure and HLA in healthy donors. 60 Vbeta and 13 Jbeta primers were used in PCR. The repertoire was sequenced with immunoSEQ multiplex PCR; TCRdb's copy has only in-frame clones and lacks some. This sample's table has about 150,000 clones. Sequenced sample: PBMCs. The receptors here all came from a woman in her fifties or sixties in good health and CMV-seronegative.

The J gene is TRBJ2-5, the V gene TRBV5-4; TRBD2 matches at 7 bases. The junction had 7 bases not matched to a gene; V was cut back by 1 base and J by 4 bases. CDR1 SGHNT and CDR2 YYREEE come from the germline V gene (reference sequence). The CDR3 is 15 amino acids. CDR3: CASSLYSGTLETQYF. The CDR3 nucleotides read TGTGCCAGCAGCTTGTACAGCGGGACGTTAGAGACCCAGTACTTC.

The genes are TRBV2 and TRBJ2-2; TRBD2 might be the D (6 bases). This CDR3 is built from 12 residues. Germline-derived CDR1 and CDR2 are SNHLY and FYNNEI. Trimming left V 11 bases short and J 6 bases short, with 13 bases between. The CDR3 region is CARDGGAGELFF. The CDR3, as DNA: TGTGCCCGGGACGGCGGGGCCGGGGAGCTGTTTTTT.

The gene calls are TRBV7-3 and TRBJ1-1; D call uncertain. CDR1 is SGHTA and CDR2 is FQGTGA in the germline V gene. Trimming pared 0 bases from V and 1 base from J, leaving 12 bases between. The CDR3 is 16 amino acids. The CDR3 loop reads CASSLTLTGKNTEAFF. The CDR3 DNA sequence: TGTGCCAGCAGCTTAACGTTAACGGGGAAGAACACTGAAGCTTTCTTT.

The rearrangement links TRBV11-2 to TRBJ1-1; possible D gene TRBD1, 5 bases. The V end lost 5 bases, the J end lost 6 bases, and 13 bases lay between the germline ends. CDR3 length equals 13 residues. Germline V gene data show CDR1 as SGHAT and CDR2 as FQNNGV. The CDR3 protein is CASSLLGVPEAFF. DNA for the CDR3: TGTGCCAGCAGCCTTTTAGGGGTACCTGAAGCTTTCTTT.

V usage is TRBV9 and J usage is TRBJ1-4; D gene uncertain. Germline CDR1 reads SGDLS; CDR2 reads YYNGEE. Trimming took 4 bases from V and 8 from J, leaving 15 bases between them. The CDR3 is 14 residues long. In DNA, the CDR3 is TGTGCCAGCAGCCCCGACGGCAGAGGGGAAAAACTGTTTTTT. Its protein product is CASSPDGRGEKLFF. Full variable domain (rest looked up from reference TRBV9 and TRBJ1-4): DSGVTQTPKHLITATGQRVTLRCSPRSGDLSVYWYQQSLDQGLQFLIQYYNGEERAKGNILERFSAQQFPDLHSELNLSSLELGDSALYFCASSPDGRGEKLFFGSGTQLSVL.

The genes are TRBV11-2 and TRBJ2-1; D uncertain. V was shortened by 4 bases and J by 7 bases, with 17 bases between the two germline ends. The CDR3 is made up of 15 amino acids. Germline values: CDR1 SGHAT, CDR2 FQNNGV. CDR3 in amino acids: CASSYRLRGVNEQFF. DNA for the CDR3: TGTGCCAGCAGCTATCGATTAAGAGGTGTTAATGAGCAGTTCTTC.

The rearrangement links TRBV28 to TRBJ1-2; D may be TRBD1 (6 bases). Germline lookup yields CDR1 MDHEN and CDR2 SYDVKM. V was pared by 7 bases and J by 8 bases, with 23 bases between. This CDR3 spans 15 amino acids. The CDR3 nucleotides are TGTGCCAGCAAAGGTGACGGGACACTCCTGCGAGGCTACACCTTC. It codes for CASKGDGTLLRGYTF.

The CDR3 region is CASSINQGAYEQYF. The CDR3 coding sequence is TGTGCCAGTAGCATCAACCAGGGGGCATACGAGCAGTACTTC. This chain uses TRBV19 with TRBJ2-7; 8 bases are a match to TRBD1. CDR1 and CDR2 (germline): LNHDA, SQIVND (reference sequence). This CDR3 contains 14 residues. The ends lost 6 bases at V and 4 bases at J; junction bases unmatched: 8.

The chain combines TRBV6-5 with TRBJ2-3, with a weak D call TRBD2 (5 bases). This CDR3 contains 13 residues. From germline, CDR1 is MNHEY and CDR2 SVGAGI. V was cut by 4 bases and J by 6 bases, with 11 bases left in between. CDR3 nucleotides: TGTGCCAGCAGTTTTACTAGGTTTGATACGCAGTATTTT. This sequence encodes CASSFTRFDTQYF.

The chain couples TRBV4-2 to TRBJ2-7, with 9 bases lining up with TRBD2. Germline values: CDR1 LGHNA, CDR2 YNFKEQ. This CDR3 has 16 residues. With 0 bases clipped from V and 3 bases from J, the junction kept 6 bases outside the gene matches. CDR3 residues: CASSQDPAGGLYEQYF. The CDR3 DNA reads as TGTGCCAGCAGCCAAGATCCAGCGGGGGGCCTCTACGAGCAGTACTTC.

V and J are TRBV19 and TRBJ2-2; 7 bases match TRBD1. Germline V gene data show CDR1 as LNHDA and CDR2 as SQIVND (reference sequence). The CDR3 spans 14 residues. Trimming removed 5 bases from V and 6 bases from J; junction bases left unmatched: 6. The CDR3 protein is CASSPLQGAGELFF. For the CDR3, the DNA is TGTGCCAGTAGTCCTCTCCAGGGGGCCGGGGAGCTGTTTTTT.

The gene calls are TRBV7-3 and TRBJ2-2, with TRBD2 matching 9 bases. Trimming removed 5 bases from V and 7 bases from J; junction bases left unmatched: 8. The CDR3 has 15 amino acids. CDR1 is SGHTA and CDR2 is FQGTGA in the germline V gene. The CDR3 nucleotides are TGTGCCAGCAGCCCCGCGGGGGGGCATGGCGGGGAGCTGTTTTTT. Translated, it gives CASSPAGGHGGELFF.

The gene calls are TRBV27 and TRBJ2-1; 9 bases are shared with TRBD1. This CDR3 has 15 residues. The germline V gene encodes CDR1 MNHEY and CDR2 SMNVEV (reference sequence). Trimming took 6 bases from V and 2 from J; bases not matched to a gene: 5. CDR3 DNA sequence: TGTGCCAGCAGGCAGGGACAGGGCACCTACAATGAGCAGTTCTTC. This codes for CASRQGQGTYNEQFF.

This chain uses TRBV5-1 with TRBJ2-2; D ambiguous. The germline V gene encodes CDR1 SGHRS and CDR2 YFSETQ. The CDR3 is 15 amino acids. The V gene lost 1 base and the J gene lost 1 base, with 8 bases spanning the gap. The CDR3 DNA sequence: TGCGCCAGCAGCTTGAGTCAGGTGAACACCGGGGAGCTGTTTTTT. This encodes CASSLSQVNTGELFF. The complete variable domain, with remaining parts taken from reference TRBV5-1 and TRBJ2-2, reads KAGVTQTPRYLIKTRGQQVTLSCSPISGHRSVSWYQQTPGQGLQFLFEYFSETQRNKGNFPGRFSGRQFSNSRSEMNVSTLELGDSALYLCASSLSQVNTGELFFGEGSRLTVL.

The chain joins TRBV19 to TRBJ1-1; D unresolved. Germline V gives CDR1 LNHDA, CDR2 SQIVND (reference sequence). Trimming took 2 bases from V and 3 from J, leaving 10 bases between them. CDR3 size: 14 residues. The CDR3 loop is CASSISSTDTEAFF. The CDR3 DNA sequence: TGTGCCAGTAGTATATCCTCAACAGACACTGAAGCTTTCTTT.

The chain combines TRBV28 with TRBJ2-1, with D maybe TRBD1 (6 bases). The CDR3 loop spans 15 amino acids. Between the trimmed V and J ends, which lost 5 bases and 5 bases, there was a span of 16 bases. Per the germline V gene, CDR1 is MDHEN and CDR2 is SYDVKM. The CDR3 reads CASSGLNRVNNEQFF. CDR3 coding DNA: TGTGCCAGCAGTGGTTTGAACAGGGTTAACAATGAGCAGTTCTTC.

This chain joins TRBV13 and TRBJ2-3; possibly TRBD1 for D (5 bases). V lost 4 bases and J lost 1, with 21 bases in between. Germline CDR1 and CDR2: PRHDT and FYEKMQ (reference sequence). The CDR3 is 18 residues long. CDR3 in DNA: TGTGCCAGCAGCTCGAAAGACCCAGGGTACCCCCGCACAGATACGCAGTATTTT. It encodes CASSSKDPGYPRTDTQYF.

V gene TRBV25-1 combines with J gene TRBJ2-7; the D is unclear. V was pared by 4 bases and J by 2 bases, with 12 bases between. The CDR3 length is 14 residues. Looked up from germline, CDR1 is MGHDK and CDR2 is SYGVNS. In DNA form, the CDR3 reads TGTGCCAGCAGTGGGCGTTGGGCCACCTACGAGCAGTACTTC. Protein sequence: CASSGRWATYEQYF.

The chain recombines TRBV6-5 with TRBJ1-5; 7 bases align to TRBD1. Germline CDR1 and CDR2: MNHEY and SVGAGI. CDR3 size: 15 residues. V gave up 2 bases and J gave up 5 bases; unmatched junction bases: 6. CDR3 sequence (DNA): TGTGCCAGCAGTTACGGGGCTACAGGGGATCAGCCCCAGCATTTT. Protein: CASSYGATGDQPQHF.

This chain links TRBV6-5 with TRBJ1-2; 9 bases line up with TRBD1. V shed 4 bases, J shed 4 bases, and the junction held 7 bases outside the gene matches. Per the germline V gene, CDR1 is MNHEY and CDR2 is SVGAGI. The CDR3 extends over 15 amino acids. CDR3 sequence: CASSSDRGTLYGYTF. The CDR3 DNA reads as TGTGCCAGCAGTTCGGACAGGGGAACCCTCTATGGCTACACCTTC.

This rearrangement joins TRBV7-9 to TRBJ2-1; 7 positions agree with TRBD1. V was clipped by 10 bases and J by 4 bases; unmatched bases: 7. The CDR3 runs 13 residues. Germline V lookup: CDR1 SEHNR, CDR2 FQNEAQ (reference sequence). The CDR3 spells CATQGVQYNEQFF. Written as DNA, the CDR3 is TGTGCCACCCAGGGGGTTCAGTACAATGAGCAGTTCTTC.

This chain uses TRBV7-9 with TRBJ1-5, with D tentatively TRBD1 (5 bases). Trimming shortened V by 5 bases and J by 6 bases, and 17 bases separated the two germline ends. From germline, CDR1 is SEHNR and CDR2 FQNEAQ (reference sequence). CDR3 length: 15 residues. The CDR3 DNA follows: TGTGCCAGCAGCCAAGACATGGACATTCGTCAGCCCCAGCATTTT. Its protein product is CASSQDMDIRQPQHF.

The chain links TRBV6-6 to TRBJ2-1; 8 bases match TRBD1. Germline CDR1 and CDR2: MNHNY and SVGAGI (reference sequence). Germline trimming cut 4 bases from V and 1 base from J; bases unmatched to any gene: 3. CDR3 length equals 15 residues. CDR3 sequence: CASSFTGGSYNEQFF. DNA for the CDR3: TGTGCCAGCAGTTTCACAGGGGGTTCCTACAATGAGCAGTTCTTC.

Here the CDR3 DNA reads TGTGCCAGCAGCCTATACCAGAGATCTAGGGGCGGGGGGGTTAACAATGAGCAGTTCTTC. Protein: CASSLYQRSRGGGVNNEQFF. The rearrangement links TRBV4-2 to TRBJ2-1; TRBD2 matches at 9 bases. J lost 5 bases, V lost 4 bases, and 21 bases had no gene match. The CDR3 loop spans 20 amino acids. CDR1 and CDR2 (germline): LGHNA, YNFKEQ.

The V gene is TRBV29-1, the J gene TRBJ2-3, with D possibly TRBD2 on 6 matching bases. Germline V gene lookup returns CDR1 SQVTM and CDR2 ANQGSEA. The V end was cut by 5 bases, the J end by 4 bases, with 10 bases between. The CDR3 is made up of 12 amino acids. CDR3 residues: CSVFIAADTQYF. In nucleotides, the CDR3 is TGCAGCGTTTTCATAGCGGCAGATACGCAGTATTTT.

The V and J genes are TRBV10-3 and TRBJ1-2, with D hard to call. This CDR3 spans 14 amino acids. Germline-derived CDR1 and CDR2 are ENHRY and SYGVKD. V lost 0 bases and J lost 14, with 19 bases in between. For the CDR3, the DNA is TGTGCCATCAGTGAGTCGAAGGTTACAGCCTTATTAACCTTC. Its translation: CAISESKVTALLTF.